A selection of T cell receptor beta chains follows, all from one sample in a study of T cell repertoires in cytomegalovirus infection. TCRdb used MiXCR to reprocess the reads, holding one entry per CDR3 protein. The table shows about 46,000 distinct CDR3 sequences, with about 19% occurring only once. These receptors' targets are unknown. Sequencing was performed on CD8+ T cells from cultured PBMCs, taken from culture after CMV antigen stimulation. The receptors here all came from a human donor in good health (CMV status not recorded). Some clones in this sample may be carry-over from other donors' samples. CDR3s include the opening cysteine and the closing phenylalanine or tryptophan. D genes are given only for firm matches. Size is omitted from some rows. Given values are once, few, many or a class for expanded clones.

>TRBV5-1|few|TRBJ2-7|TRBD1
CASSLGGTGSYEQYF
TGCGCCAGCAGCTTGGGGGGGACAGGGAGCTACGAGCAGTACTTC
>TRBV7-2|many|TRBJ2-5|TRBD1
CASSYRDRGQTQETQYF
TGTGCCAGCAGCTACCGGGACAGGGGACAGACTCAAGAGACCCAGTACTTC
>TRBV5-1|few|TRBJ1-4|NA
CASSLVGATNEKLFF
TGCGCCAGCAGCTTGGTGGGGGCAACTAATGAAAAACTGTTTTTT
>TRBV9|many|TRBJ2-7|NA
CASSSSGTASYEQYF
TGTGCCAGCAGCTCATCCGGGACTGCTTCCTACGAGCAGTACTTC
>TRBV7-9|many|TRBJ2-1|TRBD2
CASSFFAGGPHNEQFF
TGTGCCAGCAGCTTCTTTGCGGGAGGGCCCCACAATGAGCAGTTCTTC
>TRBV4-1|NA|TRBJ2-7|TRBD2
CASSQEFGRGTSYEQYF
TGCGCCAGCAGCCAAGAGTTTGGGCGGGGGACTTCCTACGAGCAGTACTTC
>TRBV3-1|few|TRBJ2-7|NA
CASSQDWNEGREQYF
TGTGCCAGCAGCCAAGATTGGAACGAAGGGAGGGAGCAGTACTTC
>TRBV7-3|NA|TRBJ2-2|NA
CASSYSRNTGELFF
TGTGCCAGCAGTTATAGCAGGAACACCGGGGAGCTGTTTTTT
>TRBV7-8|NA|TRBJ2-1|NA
CASSLGLASGLQEQFF
TGTGCCAGCAGCTTAGGGCTAGCGTCCGGGTTGCAGGAGCAGTTCTTC
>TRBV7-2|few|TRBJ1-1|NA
CASSLGETEAFF
TGTGCCAGCAGCTTAGGGGAAACTGAAGCTTTCTTT
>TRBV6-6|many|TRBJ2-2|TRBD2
CASSYAPSGGNTGELFF
TGTGCCAGCAGTTACGCCCCTAGCGGGGGAAACACCGGGGAGCTGTTTTTT
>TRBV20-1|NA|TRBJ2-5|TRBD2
CSASAPLAGVIQETQYF
TGCAGTGCTAGCGCCCCACTAGCGGGGGTGATCCAAGAGACCCAGTACTTC
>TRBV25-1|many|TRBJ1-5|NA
CASSGAFGTVNQPQHF
TGTGCCAGCAGTGGGGCCTTCGGGACTGTGAATCAGCCCCAGCATTTT
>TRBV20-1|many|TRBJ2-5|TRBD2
CSARGPTSGSLETQYF
TGCAGTGCTAGAGGCCCCACTAGCGGGAGCTTGGAGACCCAGTACTTC
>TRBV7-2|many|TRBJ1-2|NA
CASSLDTANYGYTF
TGTGCCAGCAGCCTAGACACAGCTAACTATGGCTACACCTTC
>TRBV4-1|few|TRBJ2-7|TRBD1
CASSQGDRGYEQYF
TGCGCCAGCAGCCAAGGTGACAGGGGCTACGAGCAGTACTTC
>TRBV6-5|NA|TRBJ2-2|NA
CASSYSEERVVATGELFF
TGTGCCAGCAGTTACTCTGAAGAAAGGGTAGTTGCCACCGGGGAGCTGTTTTTT
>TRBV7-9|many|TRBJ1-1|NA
CASSLGRREAFF
TGTGCCAGCAGCTTGGGGCGCAGAGAAGCTTTCTTT
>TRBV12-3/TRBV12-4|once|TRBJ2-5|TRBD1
CASSPIGQGETQYF
TGTGCCAGCAGCCCCATCGGACAGGGTGAGACCCAGTACTTC
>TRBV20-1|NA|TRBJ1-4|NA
CSAGGKGSSEKLFF
TGCAGTGCGGGCGGGAAAGGGAGTAGTGAAAAACTGTTTTTT
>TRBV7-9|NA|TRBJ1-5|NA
CASSFGPSNQPQHF
TGTGCCAGCAGCTTCGGACCCAGCAATCAGCCCCAGCATTTT
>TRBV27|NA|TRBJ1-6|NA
CASSLPDTNSPLHF
TGTGCCAGCAGTTTACCGGACACGAATTCACCCCTCCACTTT
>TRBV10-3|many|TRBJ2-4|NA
CAISESGVSFGNIQYF
TGTGCCATCAGTGAGTCGGGGGTTAGCTTCGGAAACATTCAGTACTTC
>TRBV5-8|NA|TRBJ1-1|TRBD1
CASSPDRGRKINTEAFF
TGTGCCAGCAGCCCGGACAGGGGGCGCAAAATCAACACTGAAGCTTTCTTT
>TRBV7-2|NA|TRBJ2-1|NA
CASSLALVLTSYNEQFF
TGTGCCAGCAGCTTAGCGCTGGTGCTTACCTCCTACAATGAGCAGTTCTTC
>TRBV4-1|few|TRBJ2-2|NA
CASSLHSQGRDGELFF
TGTGCCAGCAGCCTTCATAGCCAGGGGCGCGACGGGGAGCTGTTTTTT
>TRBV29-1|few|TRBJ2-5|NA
CSVLPSGELGETQYF
TGCAGCGTTCTCCCGTCGGGGGAATTGGGGGAGACCCAGTACTTC
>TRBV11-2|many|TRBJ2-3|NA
CASSQPSTDTQYF
TGTGCCAGCAGCCAACCTAGCACAGATACGCAGTATTTT
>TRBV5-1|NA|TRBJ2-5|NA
CASSSGDTYQETQYF
TGCGCCAGCAGCTCAGGAGACACGTACCAAGAGACCCAGTACTTC
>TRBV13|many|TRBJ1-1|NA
CASSLALERGATEAFF
TGTGCCAGCAGCTTAGCCCTGGAGAGGGGAGCCACTGAAGCTTTCTTT
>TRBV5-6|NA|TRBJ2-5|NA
CASSLGGPVLTGEYQETQYF
TGTGCCAGCAGCTTGGGGGGGCCCGTTCTTACGGGAGAGTACCAAGAGACCCAGTACTTC
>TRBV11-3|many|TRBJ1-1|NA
CASSYGGGETFF
TGTGCCAGCAGCTACGGGGGGGGTGAAACTTTCTTT
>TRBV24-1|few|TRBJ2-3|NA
CATSDLKRTDTDTQYF
TGTGCCACCAGTGATCTTAAAAGGACAGATACAGATACGCAGTATTTT
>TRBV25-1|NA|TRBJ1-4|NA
CASSDPPEKLFF
TGTGCCAGCAGTGACCCCCCTGAAAAACTGTTTTTT
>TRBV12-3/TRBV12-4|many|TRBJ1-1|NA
CASSSAPEAFF
TGTGCCAGCAGTTCGGCCCCTGAAGCTTTCTTT
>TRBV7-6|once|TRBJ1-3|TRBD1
CASSPGQAYLNGNTIYF
TGTGCCAGCAGCCCGGGACAGGCCTATTTAAATGGAAACACCATATATTTT
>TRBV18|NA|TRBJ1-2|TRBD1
CASSPTGDSYGYTF
TGTGCCAGCTCACCTACTGGGGACAGCTATGGCTACACCTTC
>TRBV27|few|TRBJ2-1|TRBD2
CASGPGSGGFQEQFF
TGTGCCAGCGGGCCGGGGAGCGGGGGGTTTCAGGAGCAGTTCTTC
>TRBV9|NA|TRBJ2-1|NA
CASSVSDGEQFF
TGTGCCAGCAGCGTGTCGGATGGTGAGCAGTTCTTC
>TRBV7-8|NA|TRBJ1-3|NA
CACSLRGAIVSGNAIYF
TGTGCCTGCAGCTTAAGGGGGGCGATCGTCTCTGGAAACGCCATATATTTT
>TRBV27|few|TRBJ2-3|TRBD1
CASREGQGTLMAQYF
TGTGCCAGCAGGGAGGGACAGGGGACTTTGATGGCGCAGTATTTT
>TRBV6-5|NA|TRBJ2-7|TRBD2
CASSFGLAGGNEQYF
TGTGCCAGCAGTTTCGGACTAGCGGGAGGGAACGAGCAGTACTTC
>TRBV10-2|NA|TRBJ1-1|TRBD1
CASKDGQGKYTEAFF
TGCGCCAGCAAAGACGGACAGGGAAAATACACTGAAGCTTTCTTT
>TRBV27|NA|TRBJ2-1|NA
CASCLKGGSFNEQFF
TGTGCCAGCTGTCTTAAGGGGGGCTCGTTCAATGAGCAGTTCTTC
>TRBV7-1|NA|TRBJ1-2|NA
CASSSGVPNYGYTF
TGTGCCAGCAGCTCAGGGGTGCCTAACTATGGCTACACCTTC
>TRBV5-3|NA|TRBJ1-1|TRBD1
CASSLDRMNTEAFF
TGTGCCAGCAGCTTGGACAGGATGAACACTGAAGCTTTCTTT
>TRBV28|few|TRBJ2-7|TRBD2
CASSLRVSGADYEQYF
TGTGCCAGCAGTTTACGGGTTAGCGGGGCCGACTACGAGCAGTACTTC
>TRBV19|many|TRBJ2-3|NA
CASSDLGYSTDTQYF
TGTGCCAGTAGTGACCTCGGCTATAGCACAGATACGCAGTATTTT
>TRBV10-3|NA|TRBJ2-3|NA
CAINEDGTGPSTDTQYF
TGTGCCATCAACGAAGACGGGACGGGGCCTAGCACAGATACGCAGTATTTT
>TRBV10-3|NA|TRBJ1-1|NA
CAISEFRGENTEAFF
TGTGCCATCAGTGAGTTTAGAGGGGAAAACACTGAAGCTTTCTTT
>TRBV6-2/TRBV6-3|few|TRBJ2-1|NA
CASSYPLGNEQFF
TGTGCCAGCAGTTACCCTCTAGGGAATGAGCAGTTCTTC
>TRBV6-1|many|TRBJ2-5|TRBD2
CASSGGLGPWETQYF
TGTGCCAGCTCGGGGGGACTAGGGCCTTGGGAGACCCAGTACTTC
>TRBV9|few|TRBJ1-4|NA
CASSVGSLDEKLFF
TGTGCCAGCAGCGTAGGATCCCTCGACGAAAAACTGTTTTTT
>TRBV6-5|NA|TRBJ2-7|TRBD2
CASSQRGTSGTSYEQYF
TGTGCCAGCAGTCAAAGGGGGACTAGCGGTACCTCCTACGAGCAGTACTTC
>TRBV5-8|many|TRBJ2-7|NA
CASSLGPTYEQYF
TGTGCCAGCAGCTTGGGTCCGACCTACGAGCAGTACTTC
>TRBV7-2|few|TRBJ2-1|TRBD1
CASSYGTGKDEQFF
TGTGCCAGCAGCTACGGGACAGGAAAAGATGAGCAGTTCTTC
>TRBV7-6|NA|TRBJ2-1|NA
CASSLWGESSYNEQFF
TGTGCCAGCAGCTTATGGGGGGAGAGCTCCTACAATGAGCAGTTCTTC
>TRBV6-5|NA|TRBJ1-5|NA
CASSQWDHNQPQHF
TGTGCCAGCAGTCAATGGGACCACAATCAGCCCCAGCATTTT
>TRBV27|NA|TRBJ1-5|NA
CASRAFSGGSNQPQHF
TGTGCCAGCAGGGCCTTTTCCGGGGGGAGCAATCAGCCCCAGCATTTT
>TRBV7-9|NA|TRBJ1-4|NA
CASSSSQGPVEKLFF
TGTGCCAGCAGCTCATCGCAGGGGCCAGTTGAAAAACTGTTTTTT